This T cell receptor beta chain was captured by sequencing in a study of cytomegalovirus exposure and HLA in healthy donors. Study details: Counted in an early data release were some 81 million unique TCRs from HLA-typed donors.

Details on this clone: The antigen remains undetermined.

Notes on the study in general: There were over 150 TCR beta chains listed as cytomegalovirus-associated. As confirmed in vitro, three CMV-associated chains were specific for CMV antigens.

Despite likely unrecorded immune exposures, the donors were nominally healthy at the time of sampling. The PCR ran on 60 Vbeta and 13 Jbeta primers. Repertoires were generated with immunoSEQ multiplex PCR, while TCRdb's copy carries only in-frame clones and drops some. The sample shows approximately 210,000 clones, under 85% of them seen only once. Trimming pared 10 bases from V and 0 bases from J, leaving 14 bases between. CDR1 is MNHNS and CDR2 is SASEGT in the germline V gene. The CDR3 covers 14 residues. This clonotype originated in a woman aged 45 to 65 in good health and CMV-seropositive. The gene calls are TRBV6-1 and TRBJ2-3; TRBD2 is a possible D gene (6 bases). The sample consisted of PBMCs. CDR3 in DNA: TGTGCCACCCTATGGGGACTTAGCACAGATACGCAGTATTTT. This sequence encodes CATLWGLSTDTQYF.